This T cell receptor beta chain was observed in a study of shared clonotypes between healthy human individuals. The J segment lost 7 bases and the V segment lost 0 bases, leaving 12 bases of the junction unmatched. Per the germline V gene, CDR1 is SNHLY and CDR2 is FYNNEI. CDR3 size: 18 residues. The table came from immunoSEQ multiplex PCR; TCRdb's copy has only in-frame clones and leaves some out. The sample consists of some 1.1 million clones, approximately 80% of them appearing once. In this sample, this clone turned up many times. This receptor was identified in a young man in good health. Some clones in this sample may be carry-over from other donors' samples. The sample taken for sequencing was memory CD4+ T cells from PBMCs. Subset in this sample: CD45RA-negative fraction. V is TRBV2 and J is TRBJ2-1, with TRBD2 identical over 10 bases. CDR3 residues: CASSEAGLAGALGNEQFF. The CDR3 coding sequence is TGTGCCAGCAGTGAAGCGGGGCTAGCGGGAGCCCTTGGGAATGAGCAGTTCTTC.